This is a list of T cell receptor beta chains from one sample in a study of glioma-infiltrating T cells after dendritic cell vaccination. Profiled with immunoSEQ multiplex PCR; TCRdb holds only in-frame clones, not every one. The sample records roughly 60,000 clones, 86% being singletons. The specimen comprised blood, sampled after dendritic cell vaccination. These receptors were taken from a human donor with glioblastoma. Both conserved end residues are part of each CDR3. The D gene is left open where the match is weak. Not every row has a clone size; where given, it reads once, few, many or a size class.

length	D	V	size	J	DNA	CDR3
14	NA	TRBV30	NA	TRBJ1-1	TGTGCCTGGAGTGTACCCGGGGGGCTGTTGGCCGCTTTCTTT	CAWSVPGGLLAAFF
14	NA	TRBV7-9	NA	TRBJ1-2	TGTGCCAGCAGCACGCCCGGGACAACGGCTGGCTACACCTTC	CASSTPGTTAGYTF
14	NA	TRBV6-6	NA	TRBJ2-5	TGTGCCAGCAGTTACTCGAACAGGGAGGAGACCCAGTACTTC	CASSYSNREETQYF
15	TRBD1	TRBV25-1	NA	TRBJ1-5	TGTGCCAGCAGTGGATATGGACAGGGGCGTCAGCCCCAGCATTTT	CASSGYGQGRQPQHF
13	NA	TRBV9	NA	TRBJ1-2	TGTGCCAGCAGCCCTAGGGCCGGGGAGGGCTACACCTTC	CASSPRAGEGYTF
16	TRBD1	TRBV27	once	TRBJ1-2	TGTACCAGAGGGGGAGAGACAGGGACAGCTAACTATGGCTACACCTTC	CTRGGETGTANYGYTF
15	TRBD2	TRBV27	NA	TRBJ2-7	TGTGCCAGCAGTTTCCGGACTAGCGGTGCCTACGAGCAGTACTTC	CASSFRTSGAYEQYF
13	TRBD1	TRBV7-8	NA	TRBJ2-3	TGTGCCAGCAGCTTAGGACAGGGTGATACGCAGTATTTT	CASSLGQGDTQYF
14	TRBD1	TRBV6-5	NA	TRBJ2-7	TGTGCCAGCAGTTACGGGACAGGCGTGGGGGAGCAGTACTTC	CASSYGTGVGEQYF
18	TRBD1	TRBV19	NA	TRBJ1-6	TGTGCCAGTAGTTACACCGCTTCGACAGGGGGCGCAGATTCCCCCCTCCACTTT	CASSYTASTGGADSPLHF
17	NA	TRBV7-9	few	TRBJ1-6	TGTGCCAGCAGCTTAAGTGTTGGGGCCACGGGCAATTCACCCCTCCACTTT	CASSLSVGATGNSPLHF
14	NA	TRBV6-1	NA	TRBJ2-2	TGTGCCAGCAGTGAGTCACTTAACACCGGGGAGCTGTTTTTT	CASSESLNTGELFF
16	NA	TRBV18	NA	TRBJ1-5	TGTGCCAGCTCACCAAGTCTTCCCTCGGGCAATCAGCCCCAGCATTTT	CASSPSLPSGNQPQHF